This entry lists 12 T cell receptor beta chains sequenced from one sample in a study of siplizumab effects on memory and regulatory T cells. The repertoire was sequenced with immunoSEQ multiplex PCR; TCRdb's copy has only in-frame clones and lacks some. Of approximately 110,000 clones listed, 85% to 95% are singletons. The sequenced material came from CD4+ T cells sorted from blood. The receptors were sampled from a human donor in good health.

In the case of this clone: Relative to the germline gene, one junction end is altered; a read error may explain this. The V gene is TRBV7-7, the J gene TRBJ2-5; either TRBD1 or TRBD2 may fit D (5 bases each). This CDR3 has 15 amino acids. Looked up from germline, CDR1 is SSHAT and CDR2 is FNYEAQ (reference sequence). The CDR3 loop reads CASSTKGRSQETQYF. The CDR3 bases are TGTGCTAGCAGTACGAAGGGACGGTCCCAAGAGACCCAGTACTTC.

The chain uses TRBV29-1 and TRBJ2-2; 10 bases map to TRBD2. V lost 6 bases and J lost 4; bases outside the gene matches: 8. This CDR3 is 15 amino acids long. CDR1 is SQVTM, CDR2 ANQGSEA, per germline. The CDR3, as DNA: TGCAGCGTGGGACTAGCGACGGAGGGCACCGGGGAGCTGTTTTTT. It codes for CSVGLATEGTGELFF.

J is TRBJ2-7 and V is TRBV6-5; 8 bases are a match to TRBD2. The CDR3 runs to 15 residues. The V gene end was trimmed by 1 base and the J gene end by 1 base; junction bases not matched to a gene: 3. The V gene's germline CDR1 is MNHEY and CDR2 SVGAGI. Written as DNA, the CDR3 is TGTGCCAGCAGTTACTTTAGCGGGATGTCCTACGAGCAGTACTTC. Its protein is CASSYFSGMSYEQYF.

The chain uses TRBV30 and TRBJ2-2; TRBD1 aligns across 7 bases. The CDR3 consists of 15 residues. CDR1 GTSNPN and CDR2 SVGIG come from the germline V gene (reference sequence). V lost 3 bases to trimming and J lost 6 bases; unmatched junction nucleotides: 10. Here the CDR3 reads CAWRITGASPGELFF. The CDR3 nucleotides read TGTGCCTGGAGAATCACAGGGGCGTCTCCCGGGGAGCTGTTTTTT. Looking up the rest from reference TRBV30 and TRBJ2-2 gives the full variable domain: SQTIHQWPATLVQPVGSPLSLECTVEGTSNPNLYWYRQAAGRGLQLLFYSVGIGQISSEVPQNLSASRPQDRQFILSSKKLLLSDSGFYLCAWRITGASPGELFFGEGSRLTVL.

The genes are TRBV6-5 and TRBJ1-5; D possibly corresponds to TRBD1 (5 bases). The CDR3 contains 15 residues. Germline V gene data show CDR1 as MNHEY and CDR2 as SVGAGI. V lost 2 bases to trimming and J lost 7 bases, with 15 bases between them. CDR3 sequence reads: CASSYGQGSQQPQHF. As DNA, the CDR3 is TGTGCCAGCAGTTACGGGCAGGGTTCGCAACAGCCCCAGCATTTT.

The CDR3 coding sequence is TGCGCCAGCAGCCAAGATCGGGCGAGGAGAACTGAAGCTTTCTTT. Translating it yields CASSQDRARRTEAFF. The rearrangement joins TRBV4-1 to TRBJ1-1; D gene uncertain. Germline V lookup: CDR1 MGHRA, CDR2 YSYEKL. Between the trimmed V and J ends, which lost 0 bases and 5 bases, there was a span of 13 bases. This CDR3 comprises 15 residues.

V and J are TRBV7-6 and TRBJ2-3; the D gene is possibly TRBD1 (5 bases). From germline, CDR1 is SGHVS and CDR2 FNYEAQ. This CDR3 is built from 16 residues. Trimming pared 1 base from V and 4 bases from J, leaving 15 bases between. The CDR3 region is CASSLGRAISADTQYF. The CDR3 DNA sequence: TGTGCCAGCAGCTTAGGCAGGGCCATTAGTGCAGATACGCAGTATTTT.

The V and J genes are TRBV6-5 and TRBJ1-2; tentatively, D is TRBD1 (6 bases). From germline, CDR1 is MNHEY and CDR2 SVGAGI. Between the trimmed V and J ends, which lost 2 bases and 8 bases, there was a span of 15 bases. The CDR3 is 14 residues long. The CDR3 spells CASSYTGPHSGYTF. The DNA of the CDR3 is TGTGCCAGCAGTTACACAGGGCCCCACTCAGGCTACACCTTC.

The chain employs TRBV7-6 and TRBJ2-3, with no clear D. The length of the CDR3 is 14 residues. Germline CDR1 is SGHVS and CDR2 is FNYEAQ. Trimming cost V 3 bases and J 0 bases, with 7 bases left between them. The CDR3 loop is CASSFDGSTDTQYF. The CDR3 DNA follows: TGTGCCAGCAGCTTCGACGGTAGCACAGATACGCAGTATTTT. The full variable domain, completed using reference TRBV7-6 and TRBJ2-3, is GAGVSQSPRYKVTKRGQDVALRCDPISGHVSLYWYRQALGQGPEFLTYFNYEAQQDKSGLPNDRFSAERPEGSISTLTIQRTEQRDSAMYRCASSFDGSTDTQYFGPGTRLTVL.

CDR3 nucleotides: TGTGCCAGCAGCCCCGGCGGGAGAGGGGGCGGGGAGCTGTTTTTT. Translated: CASSPGGRGGGELFF. V gene TRBV5-4 combines with J gene TRBJ2-2, with TRBD2 as a possible D gene (7 bases). Germline V gene lookup returns CDR1 SGHNT and CDR2 YYREEE (reference sequence). This CDR3 spans 15 amino acids. V lost 4 bases and J lost 7, with 17 bases in between.

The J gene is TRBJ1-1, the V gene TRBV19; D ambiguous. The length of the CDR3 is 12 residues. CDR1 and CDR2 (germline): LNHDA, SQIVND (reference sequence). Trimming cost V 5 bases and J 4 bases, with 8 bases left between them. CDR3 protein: CASSSSPTEAFF. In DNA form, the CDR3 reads TGTGCCAGTAGTTCGTCCCCCACTGAAGCTTTCTTT. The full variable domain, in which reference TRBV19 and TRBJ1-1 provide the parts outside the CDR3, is DGGITQSPKYLFRKEGQNVTLSCEQNLNHDAMYWYRQDPGQGLRLIYYSQIVNDFQKGDIAEGYSVSREKKESFPLTVTSAQKNPTAFYLCASSSSPTEAFFGQGTRLTVV.

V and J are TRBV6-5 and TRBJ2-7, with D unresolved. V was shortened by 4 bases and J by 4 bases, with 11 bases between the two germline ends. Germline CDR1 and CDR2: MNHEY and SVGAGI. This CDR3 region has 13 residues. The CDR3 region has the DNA TGTGCCAGCAGTTTAACAGTGAATTACGAGCAGTACTTC. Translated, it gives CASSLTVNYEQYF.